A selection of T cell receptor beta chains follows, all from one sample in a study of radiation and T cells in renal cell carcinoma. Libraries were prepared by immunoSEQ multiplex PCR; TCRdb keeps only in-frame clonotypes and omits some of them. Of around 120,000 clones in the sample, 81% were seen once. Sequencing was performed on blood, taken from a patient whose treatment included radiotherapy and nephrectomy. These receptors originate from a woman aged 55-69 years with renal cell carcinoma. Each CDR3 is given with its conserved first and last residue.

v_call	j_call	cdr3_length	cdr3_aa
TRBV4-1	TRBJ1-1	16	CASSPNSGTANTEAFF
TRBV5-1	TRBJ2-1	16	CASTTWIGALYNEQFF
TRBV30	TRBJ1-5	15	CAWSVRGSVYQPQHF
TRBV30	TRBJ2-7	14	CAWEAGGPNYEQYF
TRBV6-5	TRBJ1-2	14	CASSYRDGLYGYTF
TRBV28	TRBJ1-2	13	CASSSDWSDGYTF
TRBV5-6	TRBJ2-1	15	CASLTQGLPYNEQFF
TRBV2	TRBJ2-7	14	CASTSYGGGNEQYF
TRBV5-1	TRBJ2-1	14	CASRSGDLVGEQFF
TRBV25-1	TRBJ1-6	16	CASSEYGVSYNSPLHF
TRBV7-9	TRBJ2-2	12	CASSFDTGELFF
TRBV28	TRBJ1-5	15	CASSVPGTQFLPQHF
TRBV19	TRBJ1-1	13	CASKGSRNTEAFF
TRBV7-9	TRBJ2-5	13	CASSSGPGRPQYF
TRBV7-3	TRBJ1-5	14	CASSPGQVNQPQHF
TRBV19	TRBJ1-2	17	CASTSTSGQGTNYGYTF
TRBV6-6	TRBJ1-1	13	CASSYGMNTEAFF
TRBV2	TRBJ1-5	16	CASSEVSYYSNQPQHF
TRBV12-5	TRBJ2-5	12	CASAKGTETQYF
TRBV18	TRBJ1-5	15	CASSPLLGIGQPQHF
TRBV19	TRBJ2-7	14	CASSVQVGEYEQYF
TRBV5-1	TRBJ1-2	16	CASRRDRGEVNYGYTF
TRBV18	TRBJ1-1	14	CASSPFWDRAEAFF
TRBV5-1	TRBJ2-7	13	CASSSGGTYEQYF